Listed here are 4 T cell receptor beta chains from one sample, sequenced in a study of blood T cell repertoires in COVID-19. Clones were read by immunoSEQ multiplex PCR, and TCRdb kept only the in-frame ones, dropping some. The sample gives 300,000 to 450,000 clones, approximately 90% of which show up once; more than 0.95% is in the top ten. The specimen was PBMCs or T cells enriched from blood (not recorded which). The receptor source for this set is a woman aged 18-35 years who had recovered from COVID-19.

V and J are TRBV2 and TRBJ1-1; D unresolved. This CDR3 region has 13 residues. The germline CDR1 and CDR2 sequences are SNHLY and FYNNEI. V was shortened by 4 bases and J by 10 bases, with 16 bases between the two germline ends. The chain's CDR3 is CASSGGKRTLAFF. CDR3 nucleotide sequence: TGTGCCAGCAGTGGAGGGAAACGAACTTTAGCTTTCTTT. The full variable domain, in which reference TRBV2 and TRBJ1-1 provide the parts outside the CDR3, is EPEVTQTPSHQVTQMGQEVILRCVPISNHLYFYWYRQILGQKVEFLVSFYNNEISEKSEIFDDQFSVERPDGSNFTLKIRSTKLEDSAMYFCASSGGKRTLAFFGQGTRLTVV.

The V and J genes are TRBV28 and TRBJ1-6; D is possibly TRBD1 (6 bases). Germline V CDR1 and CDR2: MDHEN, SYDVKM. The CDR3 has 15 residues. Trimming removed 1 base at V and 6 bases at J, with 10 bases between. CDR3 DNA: TGTGCCAGCAGTTTATCTGGGACACTTAATTCACCCCTCCACTTT. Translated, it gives CASSLSGTLNSPLHF.

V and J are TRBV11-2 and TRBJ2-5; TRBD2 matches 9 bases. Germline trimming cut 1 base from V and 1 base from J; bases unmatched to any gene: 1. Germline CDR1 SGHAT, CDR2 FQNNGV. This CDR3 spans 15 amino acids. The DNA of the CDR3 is TGTGCCAGCAGCTTAGTTAGCGGGGGCCAAGAGACCCAGTACTTC. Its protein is CASSLVSGGQETQYF.

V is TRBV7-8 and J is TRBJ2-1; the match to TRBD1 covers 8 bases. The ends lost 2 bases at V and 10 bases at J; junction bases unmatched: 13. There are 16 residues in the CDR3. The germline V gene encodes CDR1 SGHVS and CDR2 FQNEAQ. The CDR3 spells CASSLRGGQGRYEQFF. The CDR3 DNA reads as TGTGCCAGCAGCTTACGAGGAGGACAGGGTAGATACGAGCAGTTCTTC.